The next 5 T cell receptor beta chains were all read from a single sample in a study of T cells after yellow fever vaccination (dated by TCRdb to between 2019 and 2020). In light of the paper, this sample's treatment or condition label describes: live attenuated yellow fever vaccine strain. The library relied on 5' RACE. TCRdb lists the instrument as Illumina HiSeq 2500. TCRdb handled the public reads itself, with Q25 trimming in fastp and clone calling in MiXCR, and kept productive beta chains. All rows with the same CDR3 protein become a single entry with the most common DNA and genes. The sample table contains some 560,000 distinct CDR3 sequences; only one count was recorded for roughly 19% of them. The ten most abundant clones make up roughly an eighth of the sample. Source: PBMCs, taken 15 days after the yellow fever booster vaccination. The receptors come from a man under 40 who received the YFV17D yellow fever vaccine.

V usage is TRBV20-1 and J usage is TRBJ2-1; 8 nucleotides line up with TRBD2. J gave up 0 bases and V 4 bases, and 2 bases lay outside the gene matches. The length of the CDR3 is 14 residues. Germline loops: CDR1 DFQATT, CDR2 SNEGSKA (reference sequence). The DNA for the CDR3 is TGCAGTGCTACGGGGGGGCGCTCCTACAATGAGCAGTTCTTC. It encodes CSATGGRSYNEQFF.

The sample holds a few counts of this clonotype. This sequence joins TRBV2 and TRBJ1-4; TRBD1 aligns across 7 bases. V was clipped by 3 bases and J by 6 bases; unmatched bases: 10. The CDR3 is made up of 16 amino acids. CDR1 and CDR2 from the germline V gene are SNHLY and FYNNEI. The chain's CDR3 is CASSDATDRFDEKLFF. Here the CDR3 DNA reads TGTGCCAGCAGTGACGCGACGGACAGGTTCGATGAAAAACTGTTTTTT. Together with reference TRBV2 and TRBJ1-4, the CDR3 gives the full variable domain: EPEVTQTPSHQVTQMGQEVILRCVPISNHLYFYWYRQILGQKVEFLVSFYNNEISEKSEIFDDQFSVERPDGSNFTLKIRSTKLEDSAMYFCASSDATDRFDEKLFFGSGTQLSVL.

The J gene is TRBJ1-2, the V gene TRBV12-3 or TRBV12-4; unclear D gene. The CDR3 length is 14 residues. V was clipped by 3 bases and J by 6 bases, with 14 bases between them. CDR3 residues: CASSFISGEHGYTF. The CDR3 DNA reads TGTGCCAGCAGTTTTATCAGCGGGGAGCATGGCTACACCTTC.

Only a few counts were recorded for this clonotype. The chain couples TRBV20-1 to TRBJ2-1; 16 bases are a match to TRBD2. The V gene end was trimmed by 6 bases and the J gene end by 6 bases; junction bases not matched to a gene: 8. This CDR3 has 16 residues. Germline CDR1 and CDR2: DFQATT and SNEGSKA (reference sequence). As DNA, the CDR3 is TGCAGTGCAATTGGGACTAGCGGGAGGGTGGGCAATGAGCAGTTCTTC. Protein product: CSAIGTSGRVGNEQFF.

This clonotype was counted between two and nine times. The chain carries TRBV5-1 and TRBJ2-3; D may match TRBD1 or TRBD2 (5 bases each). CDR1 is SGHRS and CDR2 is YFSETQ in the germline V gene. The V and J ends lost 4 bases and 0 bases respectively, with 12 bases between them. CDR3 length: 15 residues. CDR3 sequence reads: CASSTRRDSTDTQYF. Written as DNA, the CDR3 is TGCGCCAGCAGCACCCGCCGGGACAGCACAGATACGCAGTATTTT.